This T cell receptor (beta chain) was identified in a study of cytomegalovirus exposure and HLA in healthy donors. Study-level findings and limits: TCR beta chains numbering approximately 150 were designated cytomegalovirus-associated. The authors judged a highly shared variant cluster likely a sequencing artifact.

Trimming left V 5 bases short and J 2 bases short, with 9 bases between. CDR3 length: 13 residues. CDR1 and CDR2 from the germline V gene are SNHLY and FYNNEI. As to this clone: Its antigen is undetermined.

The PCR employed 60 Vbeta primers together with 13 Jbeta primers. Sequencing was performed with immunoSEQ multiplex PCR; in TCRdb, only in-frame clones are kept and a portion is missing. The profile covers about 90,000 clones, with over 65% appearing a single time and approximately 4.6% taken by the ten largest. Material for sequencing was PBMCs. The genes are TRBV2 and TRBJ2-5; the D gene is possibly TRBD1 (5 bases). This clonotype was obtained from a woman aged 40 to 55 in good health and CMV-seropositive. The CDR3 reads CASSSGPQETQYF. The DNA of the CDR3 is TGTGCCAGCAGTTCAGGGCCACAAGAGACCCAGTACTTC.